The 11 T cell receptor beta chains listed next were all sequenced from one sample in a study of blood T cell repertoires in COVID-19. Some clones are missing from TCRdb's copy, which holds only in-frame ones; the method was immunoSEQ multiplex PCR. Of about 110,000 clones in the sample, approximately 90% were seen once. Specimen: peripheral blood. The receptors were gathered from a woman in her fifties or sixties with acute or convalescent COVID-19.

V is TRBV15 and J is TRBJ2-7; TRBD2 might be the D (5 bases). CDR3 length equals 14 residues. V was pared by 3 bases and J by 2 bases, with 11 bases between. Germline CDR1 reads LNHNV; CDR2 reads YYDKDF (reference sequence). The CDR3 loop is CATSSREGTYEQYF. The CDR3 bases are TGTGCCACCAGCAGCAGAGAGGGAACCTACGAGCAGTACTTC.

This clone was counted a few times. The genes are TRBV21-1 and TRBJ1-5; the table gives TRBD1 as D, unverified against the DNA. TRBV21-1 has pseudogene status. The CDR3 extends over 17 amino acids. CDR3 DNA: TGTGCCAGCAGCAAAGGTGGGGACAACGGGAGCAATCAGCCCCAGCATTTT. Encoded protein: CASSKGGDNGSNQPQHF.

V usage is TRBV9 and J usage is TRBJ1-1, with a tentative D call TRBD1 (5 bases). This CDR3 has 15 amino acids. The germline gives CDR1 SGDLS, CDR2 YYNGEE. Trimming pared 0 bases from V and 1 base from J, leaving 10 bases between. CDR3 loop: CASSVVRGKNTEAFF. CDR3 in DNA: TGTGCCAGCAGCGTAGTAAGGGGTAAGAACACTGAAGCTTTCTTT.

This chain connects TRBV4-1 to TRBJ2-7, with a tentative D call TRBD2 (5 bases). Trimming removed 0 bases at V and 2 bases at J, with 11 bases between. Germline loops: CDR1 MGHRA, CDR2 YSYEKL. CDR3 length: 15 residues. The CDR3 here is CASSQDGGTAYEQYF. CDR3 coding DNA: TGCGCCAGCAGCCAAGATGGAGGTACAGCCTACGAGCAGTACTTC.

The chain is built from TRBV6-1 and TRBJ1-2; tentative D call: TRBD1 (5 bases). The CDR3 is 14 residues long. V lost 0 bases and J lost 6, with 11 bases in between. Looked up from germline, CDR1 is MNHNS and CDR2 is SASEGT. CDR3 nucleotide sequence: TGTGCCAGCAGTGAAGCTGGGCAGGGTGATGGCTACACCTTC. Residues: CASSEAGQGDGYTF.

The chain joins TRBV27 to TRBJ1-2, with D possibly being TRBD1 (6 bases). Germline V gives CDR1 MNHEY, CDR2 SMNVEV (reference sequence). With 5 bases removed from V and 8 bases from J, the gap between germline ends came to 15 bases. This CDR3 region has 13 residues. The CDR3 sequence is CASSPRGGSGYTF. The CDR3 DNA is TGTGCCAGCAGTCCGAGGGGGGGGAGCGGCTACACCTTC.

The chain carries TRBV14 and TRBJ1-2; 7 nucleotides agree with TRBD1. The germline gives CDR1 SGHDN, CDR2 FVKESK. Germline trimming cut 4 bases from V and 8 bases from J; bases unmatched to any gene: 10. CDR3 length: 14 amino acids. The CDR3 protein is CASSRQGRVSGYTF. CDR3 nucleotides: TGTGCCAGCAGCCGACAGGGACGCGTGAGCGGCTACACCTTC.

The gene calls are TRBV2 and TRBJ1-2; 10 bases are a match to TRBD1. V shed 6 bases, J shed 8 bases, and the junction held 6 bases outside the gene matches. Germline V gives CDR1 SNHLY, CDR2 FYNNEI. The CDR3 totals 13 residues. The CDR3 nucleotides read TGTGCCAGCAGGAGGGGGACAGGGGACGGCTACACCTTC. Translated, it gives CASRRGTGDGYTF.

This clone appeared a single time. The rearrangement joins TRBV4-1 to TRBJ2-1; unclear D gene. CDR3 size: 16 residues. Trimming took off 1 base at V and 0 bases at J, with 10 bases between the two ends. Germline lookup yields CDR1 MGHRA and CDR2 YSYEKL. CDR3: CASSQGLLSSYNEQFF. CDR3 DNA: TGCGCCAGCAGCCAAGGGCTCCTCAGCTCCTACAATGAGCAGTTCTTC.

The CDR3 here is CASSLDRRGGYTF. The CDR3 DNA follows: TGTGCCAGCAGTTTGGACAGGAGAGGTGGCTACACCTTC. The chain links TRBV2 to TRBJ1-2; 7 nucleotides align to TRBD1. The CDR3 totals 13 residues. From germline, CDR1 is SNHLY and CDR2 FYNNEI. V shed 5 bases, J shed 7 bases, and the junction held 7 bases outside the gene matches. Supplemented by reference TRBV2 and TRBJ1-2, the full variable domain reads EPEVTQTPSHQVTQMGQEVILRCVPISNHLYFYWYRQILGQKVEFLVSFYNNEISEKSEIFDDQFSVERPDGSNFTLKIRSTKLEDSAMYFCASSLDRRGGYTFGSGTRLTVV.

J is TRBJ2-7 and V is TRBV4-1, with D perhaps TRBD1 (5 bases). Germline V gene lookup returns CDR1 MGHRA and CDR2 YSYEKL. The CDR3 sequence is 13 residues long. Trimming took 4 bases from V and 6 from J, leaving 13 bases between them. The CDR3 DNA sequence: TGCGCCAGCAGCCGCGCAATAGGGGCCGAGCAGTACTTC. Amino acids: CASSRAIGAEQYF.